This T cell receptor beta chain was profiled in a study of cytomegalovirus exposure and HLA in healthy donors. Trimming took off 4 bases at V and 7 bases at J, with 23 bases between the two ends. The CDR3 is made up of 16 amino acids. CDR1 and CDR2 (germline): SGDLS, YYNGEE. PCR amplification relied on 60 Vbeta primers (plus 13 Jbeta primers). Sequenced by immunoSEQ multiplex PCR; TCRdb stores in-frame clones only, minus some. The sample lists 85,000 to 100,000 clones; about 80% were seen once. The V gene is TRBV9, the J gene TRBJ2-5, with TRBD1 as a possible D gene (5 bases). The receptor was derived from a male donor in good health and CMV-seropositive. The specimen sequenced was PBMCs. The DNA of the CDR3 is TGTGCCAGCAGCCCCCAGGGCACCGTTGCCCCGGGGACCCAGTACTTC. Protein sequence: CASSPQGTVAPGTQYF.